The 2 T cell receptor beta chains below all came from one sample that was sequenced in a study of shared clonotypes between healthy human individuals (dated by TCRdb to the early 2020s). The library was generated by the immunoSEQ multiplex PCR assay. This is the immuneACCESS table as TCRdb keeps it, with only in-frame sequences that have V and J called. A part of the clones is gone; compared with another copy, unresolved V genes explain less than half, and the rest is unexplained. The sample includes fewer than 2.5 million clones, with approximately 94% observed a single time. Of the sample, roughly 0.39% is held by the ten largest clones. Material: naive CD4+ T cells from PBMCs. The cell subset or site label corresponds to: CD45RA+ positively selected. These receptors all come from a man between 18 and 35 years old in good health. Some clones in this sample may be carry-over from other donors' samples.

The rearrangement links TRBV5-1 to TRBJ2-3; 8 nucleotides agree with TRBD1. The CDR3 length is 16 residues. Germline CDR1 is SGHRS and CDR2 is YFSETQ. The ends lost 3 bases at V and 2 bases at J; junction bases unmatched: 8. CDR3 sequence: CASSSAGGSYTDTQYF. In nucleotides, the CDR3 is TGCGCCAGCAGCTCCGCAGGGGGCTCATACACAGATACGCAGTATTTT.

The V call is TRBV9, the J call TRBJ1-1; 10 nucleotides agree with TRBD1. Unmatched junction bases numbered 10, after V lost 2 bases and J lost 3 bases. In germline, CDR1 is SGDLS, CDR2 YYNGEE. The CDR3 is 17 residues long. The CDR3 spells CASSVKGQGNFDTEAFF. CDR3 coding DNA: TGTGCCAGCAGCGTTAAGGGACAGGGGAATTTTGACACTGAAGCTTTCTTT.